The 32 T cell receptor beta chains listed next were all sequenced from one sample in a study of regulatory T cells in long-lasting Graves disease (dated by TCRdb to about 2021). In the paper's terms, the time point label means: newly diagnosed GD, antithyroid drugs for less than 3 months. For both TCR sequencing and RNA sequencing, RNA was extracted from PBMCs in TRIzol. The library relied on multiplex PCR. Sequencing was performed on an Illumina HiSeq 4000. To build TCR beta libraries, CDR3 regions were amplified by Arm-PCR using iRepertoire HTBI primers. The public sequencing data were trimmed at Q25 with fastp and processed into clonotypes with MiXCR by TCRdb, which kept only in-frame beta chains. Rows with one shared CDR3 protein collapse into an entry with the most common genes and DNA. The sample table shows about 240,000 distinct CDR3 sequences, and around 20% are seen once. Jointly, the top ten make up approximately 15% of the sample.

The source was peripheral blood mononuclear cells (PBMCs), collected at new diagnosis, from a patient treated with antithyroid drugs. These TCRs come from a female donor with Graves disease.

This rearrangement joins TRBV20-1 to TRBJ2-7, with D uncertain. Germline V gene sequence: CDR1 DFQATT, CDR2 SNEGSKA (reference sequence). V was clipped by 7 bases and J by 5 bases, with 9 bases between them. The CDR3 is 10 residues long. CDR3 DNA: TGCAGTGGAGCTCGGGACGAGCAGTACTTC. Translation gives CSGARDEQYF.

This clonotype was recorded at least ten times. V is TRBV11-1 and J is TRBJ2-3; the D gene is possibly TRBD2 (6 bases). The CDR3 is 13 amino acids. Trimming removed 5 bases from V and 5 bases from J, with 11 bases in between. CDR1 is SGHAT, CDR2 FQDESV, per germline (reference sequence). CDR3 protein: CASSQEEGDTQYF. The CDR3 DNA follows: TGTGCCAGCAGCCAGGAGGAGGGAGATACGCAGTATTTT. The complete variable domain, with remaining parts taken from reference TRBV11-1 and TRBJ2-3, reads EAEVAQSPRYKITEKSQAVAFWCDPISGHATLYWYRQILGQGPELLVQFQDESVVDDSQLPKDRFSAERLKGVDSTLKIQPAELGDSAMYLCASSQEEGDTQYFGPGTRLTVL.

This clonotype occurred many times. V gene TRBV5-5 combines with J gene TRBJ2-1, with a tentative D call TRBD2 (6 bases). Germline CDR1 is SGHKS and CDR2 is YYEKEE (reference sequence). Trimming removed 2 bases at V and 7 bases at J, with 13 bases between. There are 14 residues in the CDR3. In DNA, the CDR3 is TGTGCCAGCAGCTTAGGAGGGGTAACTAATGAGCAGTTCTTC. Translated: CASSLGGVTNEQFF.

This clonotype has a count of ten or more. The V and J genes are TRBV2 and TRBJ2-7, with 9 bases that match TRBD1. Losses at the gene ends were 6 bases for V and 0 bases for J; bases not matched to a gene: 6. This CDR3 comprises 15 residues. CDR1 and CDR2 from the germline V gene are SNHLY and FYNNEI. For the CDR3, the DNA is TGTGCCAGCAGAATTACAGGGGGCGACTCCTACGAGCAGTACTTC. Translated, it gives CASRITGGDSYEQYF.

This clonotype was observed many times. The CDR3 region has the DNA TGCGCCAGCAGCCACTCTCCTGGGGTTTCCTACGAGCAGTACTTC. This codes for CASSHSPGVSYEQYF. The rearrangement links TRBV4-1 to TRBJ2-7; unclear D gene. CDR3 length equals 15 residues. CDR1 MGHRA and CDR2 YSYEKL come from the germline V gene. The germline V and J ends were trimmed by 3 bases and 1 base, with 13 bases remaining between them.

This clonotype has ten or more counts. In DNA form, the CDR3 reads TGCGCCAGCAGTGACACAAACCTACTAGCATGGCCTAGGGGGACGCAGTATTTT. This sequence encodes CASSDTNLLAWPRGTQYF. The chain recombines TRBV10-1 with TRBJ2-3; either TRBD1 or TRBD2 may supply D (6 bases each). Germline values: CDR1 WNHNN, CDR2 SYGVQD (reference sequence). The CDR3 has 18 amino acids. V was clipped by 3 bases and J by 9 bases, with 28 bases between them.

This clonotype was picked up many times. The chain has TRBV29-1 and TRBJ2-1; 9 bases are shared with TRBD2. The CDR3 consists of 15 residues. Germline-derived CDR1 and CDR2 are SQVTM and ANQGSEA. The trim removed 3 bases at V and 4 bases at J, leaving 7 bases unmatched. The CDR3: CSVDPSGGIYNEQFF. CDR3 DNA: TGCAGCGTTGATCCCAGCGGGGGGATTTACAATGAGCAGTTCTTC.

The V and J genes are TRBV20-1 and TRBJ2-3, with 11 bases lining up with TRBD2. The CDR3 totals 16 residues. Germline CDR1 reads DFQATT; CDR2 reads SNEGSKA (reference sequence). V was clipped by 4 bases and J by 2 bases; unmatched bases: 8. CDR3 sequence (DNA): TGCAGTGCTAACGGTGGGACTAGCGGCCCCACAGATACGCAGTATTTT. Residues: CSANGGTSGPTDTQYF.

Ten or more counts support this clonotype. The genes are TRBV7-9 and TRBJ2-1; D might be TRBD1 or TRBD2, each matching 6 bases. The germline V gene encodes CDR1 SEHNR and CDR2 FQNEAQ (reference sequence). This CDR3 has 14 residues. V was cut by 1 base and J by 8 bases, with 12 bases left in between. The CDR3 region has the DNA TGTGCCAGCAGCTTAGGGGGGGACACCTATGAGCAGTTCTTC. This gives the protein CASSLGGDTYEQFF.

The V and J genes are TRBV12-3 or TRBV12-4 and TRBJ2-5, with 10 bases lining up with TRBD2. The CDR3 sequence is 15 residues long. V lost 3 bases, J lost 2 bases, and 3 bases stayed unmatched. CDR3 bases: TGTGCCAGCAGTTTCGCTAGCGGGGGACAAGAGACCCAGTACTTC. It codes for CASSFASGGQETQYF.

This clonotype was observed at least ten times. V gene TRBV11-2 combines with J gene TRBJ1-6; no clear D gene. The CDR3 consists of 15 residues. V lost 0 bases and J 7 bases, leaving 10 bases between the germline ends. Germline values: CDR1 SGHAT, CDR2 FQNNGV. The CDR3: CASSLDPGSNSPLHF. Here the CDR3 DNA reads TGTGCCAGCAGCTTAGATCCAGGATCGAATTCACCCCTCCACTTT.

This clonotype was detected many times. The J gene is TRBJ2-7, the V gene TRBV4-3; 8 positions match TRBD2. CDR1 and CDR2 (germline): LGHNA, YSLEER. V trimming: 3 bases; J trimming: 5 bases; junction bases outside the gene matches: 9. The CDR3 is made up of 15 amino acids. CDR3 sequence reads: CASSHPGGGLNEQYF. As DNA, the CDR3 is TGCGCCAGCAGCCACCCCGGGGGGGGTCTCAACGAGCAGTACTTC.

This clonotype was recorded many times. J is TRBJ2-5 and V is TRBV2; 10 nucleotides agree with TRBD2. Germline CDR1 is SNHLY and CDR2 is FYNNEI. The CDR3 is 16 residues long. With V trimmed by 7 bases and J by 6 bases, 14 bases remained unmatched. The CDR3, as DNA: TGTGCCAGCACCGGGGTGGAAGCGGGAGGGCCAAAGACCCAGTACTTC. Translated: CASTGVEAGGPKTQYF.

This clonotype occurred many times. The rearrangement uses TRBV2 and TRBJ2-1; D remains ambiguous. Trimming pared 0 bases from V and 9 bases from J, leaving 12 bases between. The CDR3 consists of 14 residues. The germline V gene has CDR1 SNHLY and CDR2 FYNNEI. The CDR3 DNA reads TGTGCCAGCAGTGAAGCAGGCCCCCGGGTTGAGCAGTTCTTC. Translating gives CASSEAGPRVEQFF.

Only a few counts were recorded for this clonotype. Here the CDR3 reads CASSRTLAGQGETQYF. The CDR3 DNA is TGCGCCAGCAGCAGAACCCTAGCGGGCCAAGGAGAGACCCAGTACTTC. The V gene is TRBV5-1, the J gene TRBJ2-5; 8 bases fit TRBD2. The CDR3 totals 16 residues. CDR1 and CDR2 (germline): SGHRS, YFSETQ. V was pared by 4 bases and J by 4 bases, with 12 bases of the junction left unmatched.

This clonotype was counted at least ten times. This chain links TRBV6-1 with TRBJ2-3, with 8 bases aligning to TRBD1. Trimming removed 6 bases from V and 8 bases from J; junction bases left unmatched: 7. Germline values: CDR1 MNHNS, CDR2 SASEGT. The CDR3 is 13 amino acids. The DNA for the CDR3 is TGTGCCAGCAGGGACGACAGGGGTGGTACGCAGTATTTT. Its protein product is CASRDDRGGTQYF.

The table lists this clonotype with a few counts. The V and J genes are TRBV12-3 or TRBV12-4 and TRBJ2-7; D is uncertain. CDR3 length: 15 residues. Trimming removed 6 bases from V and 3 bases from J, with 18 bases in between. The CDR3 region is CASSPLVGPHYEQYF. The CDR3 nucleotides are TGTGCCAGCAGCCCTTTGGTTGGGCCCCACTACGAGCAGTACTTC.

This clonotype was counted at least ten times. V gene TRBV20-1 combines with J gene TRBJ2-3; D possibly matches TRBD1 or TRBD2 (5 bases each). V was trimmed by 5 bases and J by 2 bases, leaving 20 bases between them. Per germline, CDR1 DFQATT and CDR2 SNEGSKA (reference sequence). The CDR3 sequence is 16 residues long. The CDR3 here is CSADISEGFYTDTQYF. For the CDR3, the DNA is TGCAGTGCTGACATCTCAGAGGGGTTTTACACAGATACGCAGTATTTT.

This clonotype was counted many times. The V and J genes are TRBV20-1 and TRBJ2-2, with 8 bases that match TRBD2. Germline V lookup: CDR1 DFQATT, CDR2 SNEGSKA (reference sequence). CDR3 length equals 16 residues. Trimming cost V 2 bases and J 6 bases; bases outside gene matches: 11. The CDR3 DNA sequence: TGCAGTGCTAGAAAGCTGGCGGGAGGTAGCGCCGGGGAGCTGTTTTTT. Its translation: CSARKLAGGSAGELFF.

Ten or more counts support this clonotype. CDR3 DNA sequence: TGTGCCAGCAGTCTGACAGGATCTGGGGCCAACGTCCTGACTTTC. It codes for CASSLTGSGANVLTF. The chain couples TRBV7-9 to TRBJ2-6; a weak D match, TRBD1 (6 bases). Germline CDR1 is SEHNR and CDR2 is FQNEAQ (reference sequence). Trimming pared 6 bases from V and 1 base from J, leaving 10 bases between. The CDR3 totals 15 residues.

This clonotype appeared a few times. The gene calls are TRBV6-5 and TRBJ2-4, with 9 bases aligning to TRBD2. V was pared by 4 bases and J by 7 bases, with 5 bases of the junction left unmatched. Per the germline V gene, CDR1 is MNHEY and CDR2 is SVGAGI. The length of the CDR3 is 14 residues. CDR3 sequence: CASSSEGTSNIQYF. In nucleotides, the CDR3 is TGTGCCAGCAGTTCCGAAGGGACTAGCAACATTCAGTACTTC.

About this clonotype: The junction differs from germline at one of its ends, possibly a read error. The chain employs TRBV20-1 and TRBJ2-1; 12 nucleotides agree with TRBD2. Germline CDR1 reads DFQATT; CDR2 reads SNEGSKA (reference sequence). The CDR3 length is 14 residues. CDR3 amino acids: CSARGLAGNNEQFF. The CDR3 nucleotides read TGCAGTGCCAGAGGACTAGCGGGGAACAATGAGCAGTTCTTC.

The chain is built from TRBV6-1 and TRBJ2-3; perhaps TRBD2 as D (6 bases). V shed 5 bases and J shed 3 bases, with 15 bases lying between them. The germline V gene has CDR1 MNHNS and CDR2 SASEGT. This CDR3 spans 15 amino acids. The CDR3 loop is CASSLVAAGTDTQYF. CDR3 coding DNA: TGTGCCAGCAGTCTGGTAGCGGCAGGGACAGATACGCAGTATTTT.

This clonotype was seen many times. This sequence joins TRBV7-2 and TRBJ2-5; D possibly corresponds to TRBD1 (5 bases). The germline V gene has CDR1 SGHTA and CDR2 FQGNSA. Trimming took off 2 bases at V and 7 bases at J, with 14 bases between the two ends. This CDR3 has 14 amino acids. The CDR3 DNA is TGTGCCAGCAGCTTACAGGGCTCTCAGGGGACCCAGTACTTC. As protein: CASSLQGSQGTQYF.

This clonotype was counted ten times or more. The chain has TRBV2 and TRBJ1-2; 8 nucleotides match TRBD1. Trimming cost V 5 bases and J 3 bases; bases outside gene matches: 8. The CDR3 loop spans 15 amino acids. Germline lookup yields CDR1 SNHLY and CDR2 FYNNEI. The CDR3 protein is CASSSRTGRDYGYTF. In DNA form, the CDR3 reads TGTGCCAGCAGTTCCCGGACAGGGAGGGACTATGGCTACACCTTC.

In this sample, this clonotype turned up a few times. The gene calls are TRBV27 and TRBJ1-5; D ambiguous. V was clipped by 6 bases and J by 7 bases, with 19 bases between them. The CDR3 has 15 amino acids. Germline loops: CDR1 MNHEY, CDR2 SMNVEV (reference sequence). The CDR3 loop is CASRRCSEARQPQHF. The CDR3 DNA is TGTGCCAGCAGACGCTGTAGTGAGGCGAGGCAGCCCCAGCATTTT.

This clonotype showed up many times. Compared with germline, one end of the junction differs, possibly owing to a read error. The CDR3 loop is CIAGGGLDRLGAQYF. The CDR3, as DNA: TGCATTGCTGGGGGGGGACTTGACCGTCTAGGGGCCCAGTACTTC. The chain uses TRBV20-1 and TRBJ2-5; 7 nucleotides align to TRBD2. The germline CDR1 and CDR2 sequences are DFQATT and SNEGSKA (reference sequence). The CDR3 runs 15 residues.

The chain links TRBV11-1 to TRBJ2-2, with 8 nucleotides matching TRBD2. Per the germline V gene, CDR1 is SGHAT and CDR2 is FQDESV (reference sequence). This CDR3 spans 16 amino acids. J was trimmed by 5 bases and V by 4 bases; bases with no gene match: 9. CDR3 nucleotides: TGTGCCAGCAGCTCCACCAGCGGGAGACGTACCGGGGAGCTGTTTTTT. Protein: CASSSTSGRRTGELFF.

The gene calls are TRBV4-3 and TRBJ2-4, with D tentatively TRBD1 (6 bases). V shed 4 bases and J shed 1 base, with 17 bases lying between them. Germline CDR1 and CDR2: LGHNA and YSLEER. The CDR3 sequence is 17 residues long. This CDR3 is CASSPEVAGDAKNIQYF. CDR3 in DNA: TGCGCCAGCAGCCCAGAGGTGGCAGGGGATGCCAAAAACATTCAGTACTTC.

The rearrangement uses TRBV24-1 and TRBJ1-2; D remains unclear. Trimming pared 5 bases from V and 1 base from J, leaving 7 bases between. CDR3 size: 13 residues. Germline lookup yields CDR1 KGHDR and CDR2 SFDVKD. The CDR3 reads CATSGGGNYGYTF. CDR3 sequence (DNA): TGTGCCACCAGTGGGGGTGGTAACTATGGCTACACCTTC.

About this clonotype itself: This sequence may be a read error, since a much larger clone differs from it by one base. J is TRBJ1-2 and V is TRBV7-9; maybe TRBD1 (6 bases). The germline V gene has CDR1 SEHNR and CDR2 FQNEAQ (reference sequence). The length of the CDR3 is 15 residues. Trimming pared 4 bases from V and 0 bases from J, leaving 12 bases between. CDR3 coding DNA: TGTGCCAGCAGCTCCGGGGACAAAGCTAACTATGGCTACACCTTC. It translates to CASSSGDKANYGYTF.

A remark on this clonotype: A read error may be the cause here, since a much bigger clone is one base away. This chain connects TRBV19 to TRBJ1-1; D perhaps matches TRBD1 (5 bases). The CDR3 sequence is 15 residues long. V shed 3 bases and J shed 5 bases, with 16 bases lying between them. Germline loops: CDR1 LNHDA, CDR2 SQIVND (reference sequence). CDR3 region: CASSISDSVETEAFF. CDR3 coding DNA: TGTGCCAGTAGTATCTCAGACAGTGTCGAAACTGAAGCTTTCTTT. Based on the CDR3 plus reference TRBV19 and TRBJ1-1, the full variable domain is DGGITQSPKYLFRKEGQNVTLSCEQNLNHDAMYWYRQDPGQGLRLIYYSQIVNDFQKGDIAEGYSVSREKKESFPLTVTSAQKNPTAFYLCASSISDSVETEAFFGQGTRLTVV.